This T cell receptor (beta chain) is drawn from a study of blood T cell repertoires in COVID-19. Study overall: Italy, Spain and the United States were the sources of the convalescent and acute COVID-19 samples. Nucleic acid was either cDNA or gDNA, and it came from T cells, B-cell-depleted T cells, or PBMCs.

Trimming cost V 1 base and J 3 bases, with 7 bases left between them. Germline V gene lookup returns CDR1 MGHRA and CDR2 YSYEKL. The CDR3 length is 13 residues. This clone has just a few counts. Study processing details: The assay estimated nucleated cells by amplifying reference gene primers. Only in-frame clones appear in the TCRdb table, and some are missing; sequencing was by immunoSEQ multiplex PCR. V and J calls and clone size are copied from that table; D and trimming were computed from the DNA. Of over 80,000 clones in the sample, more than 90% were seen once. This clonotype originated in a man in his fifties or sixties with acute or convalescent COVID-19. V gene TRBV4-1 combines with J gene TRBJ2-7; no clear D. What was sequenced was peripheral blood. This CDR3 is CASSQVADYEQYF. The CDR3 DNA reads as TGCGCCAGCAGCCAAGTGGCGGACTACGAGCAGTACTTC.